Sequencing of this T cell receptor (beta chain) was carried out in a study of T and B cells in COVID-19 patients. TRB rearrangements were amplified by multiplex PCR with BIOMED2 TRB-A/B primers. TCRdb re-derived calls from the multiplex PCR reads in MiXCR, one entry per CDR3 protein. The table records approximately 9,100 distinct CDR3 sequences, more than 25% of them present only once. Germline assignment: CDR1 SGHNT and CDR2 YYREEE (reference sequence). V was pared by 3 bases and J by 0 bases, with 9 bases of the junction left unmatched. This CDR3 is 17 amino acids long. Blood genomic DNA input for TRB amplification was 250-500 ng.

This TCR was sampled from a human donor who had recovered from COVID-19. The rearrangement uses TRBV5-4 and TRBJ2-1, with 7 bases identical to TRBD2. Specimen: blood. The CDR3 loop is CASSSPTSPSSYNEQFF. For the CDR3, the DNA is TGTGCCAGCAGCTCCCCGACTAGCCCATCCTCCTACAATGAGCAGTTCTTC.